Listed below are T cell receptor beta chains from one sample, sequenced in a study of T and B cells in COVID-19 patients. A single record per CDR3 protein comes from TCRdb applying MiXCR to the multiplex PCR reads. The sample includes some 11,000 distinct CDR3 sequences, around 31% of them seen just once. Input material: blood. These receptors were taken from a human donor with active COVID-19. CDR3s include the opening cysteine and the closing phenylalanine or tryptophan. A D gene is named only where the DNA matches it firmly. Not every row has a clone size; where given, it reads once, few, many or a size class.

j_gene | d_gene | abundance | v_gene | CDR3nt | CDR3aa
TRBJ2-7 | NA | few | TRBV5-3 | TGTGCCAGAAGCTTGTATCTGCCCCAATCCTACGAGCAGTACTTC | CARSLYLPQSYEQYF
TRBJ2-7 | TRBD1 | NA | TRBV11-2 | TGTGCCAGCAGCTCGAGACAGGGGTACTACGAGCAGTACTTC | CASSSRQGYYEQYF
TRBJ1-2 | TRBD1 | NA | TRBV12-3/TRBV12-4 | TGTGCCAGCAGCCCAGGCCCCGGGACAGACGATGGCTACACCTTC | CASSPGPGTDDGYTF
TRBJ2-5 | NA | NA | TRBV4-3 | TGCGCCAGCAGCCAAGTACCCGGGATGAAGGAGACCCAGTACTTC | CASSQVPGMKETQYF
TRBJ2-7 | NA | few | TRBV14 | TGTGCCAGCAGCTACAGGGTCTCCTACGAGCAGTACTTC | CASSYRVSYEQYF
TRBJ2-7 | NA | NA | TRBV6-5 | TGTGCCAGCAGTTACGCAGGGCAGGACACCTACGAGCAGTACTTC | CASSYAGQDTYEQYF
TRBJ1-2 | TRBD1 | medium-sized | TRBV27 | TGTGCCAGCAGTACGCAGGGGGCCGGCTACACCTTC | CASSTQGAGYTF
TRBJ2-3 | NA | NA | TRBV29-1 | TGCAGCGTTGAACGACAGGTCACAGATACGCAGTATTTT | CSVERQVTDTQYF
TRBJ2-6 | NA | medium-sized | TRBV5-5 | TGTGCCAGCAGCTCCCGAGGGGTAGCCGGGGCCAACGTCCTGACTTTC | CASSSRGVAGANVLTF
TRBJ1-1 | TRBD1 | NA | TRBV18 | TGTGCCAGCTCTCAGCAAAGTGGACAGGGTAGTGTAGGGGCTTTCTTT | CASSQQSGQGSVGAFF
TRBJ2-3 | NA | few | TRBV11-2 | TGTGCCAGCAGCTTAGCTCGGCCCACAGATACGCAGTATTTT | CASSLARPTDTQYF
TRBJ1-6 | TRBD1 | NA | TRBV27 | TGTGCCAGCAGTTTTTCCTCCGGGACAGGGGCTTCACCCCTCCACTTT | CASSFSSGTGASPLHF
TRBJ1-1 | NA | NA | TRBV27 | TGTGCCACCCCACTTAGGTGCCATGGGTGTGAAGCTTTCTTT | CATPLRCHGCEAFF
TRBJ2-2 | TRBD1 | medium-sized | TRBV19 | TGTGCCAGCCGGGACAGGGGGTCGTCCGGGGAGCTGTTTTTT | CASRDRGSSGELFF
TRBJ2-2 | NA | medium-sized | TRBV29-1 | TGCAGCGCTGGGGGACTTTACACCGGGGAGCTGTTTTTT | CSAGGLYTGELFF
TRBJ2-1 | TRBD2 | NA | TRBV7-2 | TGTGCCAGCAGTTCAAGCGGGGGGCGGCACAATGAGCAGTTCTTC | CASSSSGGRHNEQFF
TRBJ1-2 | NA | medium-sized | TRBV30 | TGTGCCTGGAGTGCCCTTGGGGCTGGCTACACCTTC | CAWSALGAGYTF
TRBJ2-7 | TRBD2 | NA | TRBV6-2/TRBV6-3 | TGTGCCAGCAGTTCTGGGAGGGGCCGCCGTCCCTACGAGCAGTACTTC | CASSSGRGRRPYEQYF
TRBJ2-3 | NA | few | TRBV6-5 | TGTGCCAGCAGTGACAGGTTTCAAGATACGCAGTATTTT | CASSDRFQDTQYF
TRBJ2-3 | NA | medium-sized | TRBV6-5 | TGTGCCAGCAGTACCTACAGGGCGCCCCGCACAGATACGCAGTATTTT | CASSTYRAPRTDTQYF
TRBJ1-2 | NA | NA | TRBV5-6 | TGTGCCAGCAGCTTTTTGGGTATCAGAATACAGGGATACACCTTC | CASSFLGIRIQGYTF
TRBJ2-7 | TRBD1 | NA | TRBV10-3 | TGTGCCATCAGTGGGGGGGACAGGGTAGCCTACGAGCAGTACTTC | CAISGGDRVAYEQYF
TRBJ2-1 | NA | NA | TRBV5-5 | TGTGCCAGCAGCCCCGTCCGGGCACACAATGAGCAGTTCTTC | CASSPVRAHNEQFF
TRBJ2-7 | TRBD1 | medium-sized | TRBV19 | TGTGCCAGTAGTACGGGACAGGTGGTGTTTGGCGAGCAGTACTTC | CASSTGQVVFGEQYF
TRBJ2-3 | TRBD2 | medium-sized | TRBV6-2/TRBV6-3 | TGTGCCAGCAGTTTAAGCGGGGGGGCCGTAGATACGCAGTATTTT | CASSLSGGAVDTQYF
TRBJ2-3 | TRBD2 | NA | TRBV24-1 | TGTGCCACCAGTGATCACACTAGCGGGGACACAGATACGCAGTATTTT | CATSDHTSGDTDTQYF
TRBJ1-3 | NA | NA | TRBV6-1 | TGTGCCAGCAGTGAATTAGGGGCTGGAAACACCATATATTTT | CASSELGAGNTIYF
TRBJ1-6 | NA | NA | TRBV5-6 | TGTGCCAGCAGCTTGAATCGCCAGGGCGGGCGCTCCTATAATTCACCCCTCCACTTT | CASSLNRQGGRSYNSPLHF
TRBJ1-1 | NA | medium-sized | TRBV29-1 | TGCAGCGTTGTGGGTGGAAACACTGAAGCTTTCTTT | CSVVGGNTEAFF
TRBJ1-1 | TRBD1 | few | TRBV6-2/TRBV6-3 | TGTGCCAGCAGTTACCTGGGACAGGTGAACACTGAAGCTTTCTTT | CASSYLGQVNTEAFF